The clone carrying this T cell receptor (beta chain) came up a few times. Antigen specificity is unknown. The V end lost 7 bases, the J end lost 4 bases, and 19 bases lay between the germline ends. Germline CDR1 is SNHLY and CDR2 is FYNNEI. This CDR3 contains 15 residues. The entry originates in a study of post-analysis software for immune sequencing data. Study results and caveats: Controls had lower frequencies than patients of four or five TRBV segments, which included TRBV5-6, TRBV5-1 and TRBV20-1.

TCR beta libraries were prepared from cDNA with unique molecular identifiers. TCRdb redid the calling of the PCR reads with MiXCR, one entry per CDR3 protein. The sample yields approximately 630,000 distinct CDR3 sequences, roughly three fifths seen once. This receptor was taken from a girl aged 2 to 10 with multiple sclerosis. Sequences were obtained from blood. The V and J genes are TRBV2 and TRBJ1-2, with D possibly being TRBD1 (5 bases). The CDR3 sequence is CASTDPDRGAYGYTF. The CDR3 DNA reads as TGTGCCAGCACCGATCCCGACAGAGGGGCCTATGGCTACACCTTC.